A few counts support the clone carrying this T cell receptor beta chain. Its antigen is undetermined. Authors' analysis steps: ImmunoSEQ gave junction-only sequences without quality scores, so filtering differed. The protocol was immunoSEQ multiplex PCR, while the TCRdb copy is restricted to in-frame clones and leaves out a portion. That table gives V, J and clone size, and the DNA gave D and trimming. The sample has millions of clones; roughly nine tenths are singletons. The data were taken from a study of shared clonotypes between healthy human individuals. Each donor was a Caucasian adult residing in Nashville, Tennessee. Notes on the study in general: A few donors showed sharing of 4.5% to 5% of naive CD4 clonotypes.

Germline V gene sequence: CDR1 MNHEY, CDR2 SMNVEV (reference sequence). This CDR3 region has 15 residues. The V end lost 1 base, the J end lost 6 bases, and 13 bases lay between the germline ends. Sequences were obtained from naive CD4+ T cells sorted from blood. The sample's subset: CD45RA+ positively selected. The TCR was taken from a man aged 18 to 29 in good health. This chain connects TRBV27 to TRBJ1-5, with D uncertain. CDR3 amino acids: CASSLLFGGPQPQHF. The CDR3 DNA follows: TGTGCCAGCAGTTTATTATTCGGCGGTCCTCAGCCCCAGCATTTT.